The 20 T cell receptor beta chains in this list originate from one sample, sequenced in a study of metastatic and nonmetastatic thyroid tumors. Each patient came to thyroid surgery without any prior treatment (of any kind). TCRdb re-called the PCR reads with MiXCR. The sample has around 59,000 clones; around 15% are singletons. Sequenced sample: blood. The source is a male donor with papillary thyroid cancer or a benign thyroid nodule (not recorded which). Some clones in this sample may be carry-over from other donors' samples.

This clone was seen many times. The genes are TRBV24-1 and TRBJ2-3, with 10 bases that match TRBD1. Trimming took 2 bases from V and 5 from J; bases not matched to a gene: 3. The CDR3 has 15 amino acids. Germline values: CDR1 KGHDR, CDR2 SFDVKD. The CDR3 nucleotides are TGTGCCACCAGTGATTGGACAGGGGGTCAAGATACGCAGTATTTT. Translation gives CATSDWTGGQDTQYF.

This clone appeared a few times. This sample includes further DNA sequences coding for the same CDR3. The chain couples TRBV19 to TRBJ2-4, with D possibly matching TRBD2 (5 bases). V was cut by 1 base and J by 0 bases, with 19 bases left in between. CDR3 length: 19 residues. Germline loops: CDR1 LNHDA, CDR2 SQIVND (reference sequence). For the CDR3, the DNA is TGTGCCAGTAGTATAGGTCGTCTAGCCGGAATCCTAGCCAAAAACATTCAGTACTTC. It encodes CASSIGRLAGILAKNIQYF.

This clone was seen at least ten times. The chain employs TRBV7-9 and TRBJ2-3; D unresolved. Trimming cost V 0 bases and J 3 bases, with 10 bases left between them. The germline V gene encodes CDR1 SEHNR and CDR2 FQNEAQ (reference sequence). The CDR3 is 15 residues long. The CDR3 sequence is CASSLAATLTDTQYF. The CDR3 DNA reads TGTGCCAGCAGCTTAGCCGCCACGTTGACAGATACGCAGTATTTT.

This clone appeared a few times. In DNA form, the CDR3 reads TGTGCCAGCAGCTTTATCCCCACAGATACGCAGTATTTT. Amino acid sequence: CASSFIPTDTQYF. The chain joins TRBV11-3 to TRBJ2-3; unclear D gene. Trimming took off 3 bases at V and 2 bases at J, with 6 bases between the two ends. CDR3 length equals 13 residues. CDR1 is SGHNT and CDR2 is YENEEA in the germline V gene.

This clone was counted at least ten times. V and J are TRBV24-1 and TRBJ2-4, with D uncertain. The CDR3 sequence is 12 residues long. The germline gives CDR1 KGHDR, CDR2 SFDVKD. Deletions cut 4 bases from V and 14 bases from J, with 14 bases between. In DNA, the CDR3 is TGTGCCACCAGTGACCTTGATGGGGTAAAGTACTTC. Protein: CATSDLDGVKYF.

This clone has ten or more counts. The V gene is TRBV6-1, the J gene TRBJ1-4; D possibly corresponds to TRBD1 (5 bases). The V end lost 8 bases, the J end lost 8 bases, and 18 bases lay between the germline ends. Per germline, CDR1 MNHNS and CDR2 SASEGT. CDR3 length: 14 amino acids. CDR3 nucleotide sequence: TGTGCCAGCCGGAAGACAGCCGCCCGGGAAAAACTGTTTTTT. This codes for CASRKTAAREKLFF.

The chain uses TRBV2 and TRBJ2-5; D ambiguous. CDR3 length: 11 residues. Per germline, CDR1 SNHLY and CDR2 FYNNEI. Trimming pared 5 bases from V and 7 bases from J, leaving 8 bases between. CDR3 protein: CASSQELTQYF. In nucleotides, the CDR3 is TGTGCCAGCAGTCAGGAGTTGACCCAGTACTTC. Using reference TRBV2 and TRBJ2-5 for the parts outside the CDR3, the full variable domain is EPEVTQTPSHQVTQMGQEVILRCVPISNHLYFYWYRQILGQKVEFLVSFYNNEISEKSEIFDDQFSVERPDGSNFTLKIRSTKLEDSAMYFCASSQELTQYFGPGTRLLVL.

There are many counts of this clone. The DNA of the CDR3 is TGCGCCAGCAGCGCGCGGGGGATTCGAGAAAGTGAGACCCAGTACTTC. Its translation is CASSARGIRESETQYF. The gene calls are TRBV5-1 and TRBJ2-5; 7 bases agree with TRBD2. V lost 4 bases and J lost 5; bases outside the gene matches: 14. Germline V lookup: CDR1 SGHRS, CDR2 YFSETQ. The CDR3 is made up of 16 amino acids.

A few counts support this clone. The junction departs from germline at one end; a sequencing error may be responsible. CDR3 sequence reads: CATGRDLNPGNTIYF. The CDR3 bases are TGTGCCACCGGCAGAGATCTGAATCCTGGAAACACCATATATTTT. The chain links TRBV15 to TRBJ1-3; D is unresolved. This CDR3 is 15 amino acids long. In germline, CDR1 is LNHNV, CDR2 YYDKDF (reference sequence). The whole variable domain, filled in from reference TRBV15 and TRBJ1-3, reads DAMVIQNPRYQVTQFGKPVTLSCSQTLNHNVMYWYQQKSSQAPKLLFHYYDKDFNNEADTPDNFQSRRPNTSFCFLDIRSPGLGDTAMYLCATGRDLNPGNTIYFGEGSWLTVV.

This clone was seen at least ten times. The V gene is TRBV6-4, the J gene TRBJ2-1; either TRBD1 or TRBD2 may fit D (5 bases each). The CDR3 has 15 residues. Germline loops: CDR1 MRHNA, CDR2 SNTAGT. The V end was cut by 8 bases, the J end by 2 bases, with 16 bases between. The CDR3 DNA sequence: TGTGCCAGCTCCAGAGGGGCGCAGCCCTACAATGAGCAGTTCTTC. Protein: CASSRGAQPYNEQFF.

The table lists this clone with many counts. The chain combines TRBV15 with TRBJ1-4; D gene ambiguous. CDR1 is LNHNV, CDR2 YYDKDF, per germline (reference sequence). V shed 0 bases and J shed 4 bases, with 15 bases lying between them. The CDR3 runs to 17 residues. The CDR3 reads CATSRDKGRGLNEKLFF. The CDR3 nucleotides read TGTGCCACCAGCAGAGATAAAGGGAGAGGGCTTAATGAAAAACTGTTTTTT.

Ten or more counts support this clone. The chain combines TRBV5-1 with TRBJ2-7; the D is unclear. The CDR3 totals 16 residues. Trimming took off 0 bases at V and 7 bases at J, with 20 bases between the two ends. Germline V lookup: CDR1 SGHRS, CDR2 YFSETQ. The CDR3 DNA sequence: TGCGCCAGCAGCTTGGCCGGTCAGTTCCCCTCTAGGGAGCAGTACTTC. It encodes CASSLAGQFPSREQYF.

This clone was counted ten times or more. Other nucleotide sequences in the sample specify the same CDR3. V usage is TRBV5-1 and J usage is TRBJ1-6; 8 positions agree with TRBD1. The V segment lost 4 bases and the J segment 6 bases; nucleotides outside the gene matches: 6. Germline V lookup: CDR1 SGHRS, CDR2 YFSETQ. The CDR3 consists of 15 residues. CDR3 coding DNA: TGCGCCAGCAGCCCCGGACAGGGAGGTAATTCACCCCTCCACTTT. Translation gives CASSPGQGGNSPLHF.

This chain uses TRBV11-2 with TRBJ2-5; the D gene could be TRBD1 or TRBD2 (5 bases each). Trimming removed 3 bases from V and 7 bases from J, with 15 bases in between. The CDR3 loop spans 14 amino acids. Germline lookup yields CDR1 SGHAT and CDR2 FQNNGV. The CDR3 nucleotides are TGTGCCAGCAGCTTTGCCCCTGGGACGTGGACCCAGTACTTC. This sequence encodes CASSFAPGTWTQYF.

This clone was observed at least ten times. The chain has TRBV10-2 and TRBJ2-5; perhaps TRBD1 as D (6 bases). Germline V gene sequence: CDR1 WSHSY, CDR2 SAAADI. Trimming pared 8 bases from V and 1 base from J, leaving 17 bases between. The CDR3 consists of 15 residues. The CDR3 here is CASGDTQGGQETQYF. As DNA, the CDR3 is TGCGCCAGCGGCGACACTCAAGGGGGCCAAGAGACCCAGTACTTC.

This clone was counted only a few times. The chain recombines TRBV6-4 with TRBJ2-1; 10 nucleotides agree with TRBD2. The CDR3 loop spans 16 amino acids. The V gene end was trimmed by 7 bases and the J gene end by 4 bases; junction bases not matched to a gene: 10. CDR1 and CDR2 (germline): MRHNA, SNTAGT. CDR3 nucleotide sequence: TGTGCCAGCATCCCGGTGCTAGCGGGAGAGTACAATGAGCAGTTCTTC. Translated, it gives CASIPVLAGEYNEQFF.

As concerns this clone: A much larger clone lies one base from this, so it may be a read error. The rearrangement links TRBV19 to TRBJ1-1; D not certain. This CDR3 region has 13 residues. In germline, CDR1 is LNHDA, CDR2 SQIVND (reference sequence). Trimming took 2 bases from V and 7 from J, leaving 11 bases between them. The CDR3 sequence is CASSIQARHEAFF. The CDR3 DNA follows: TGTGCCAGTAGTATACAGGCCCGCCATGAAGCTTTCTTT.

This clone has a count of ten or more. The V call is TRBV4-3, the J call TRBJ2-3; 9 positions match TRBD2. Trimming cost V 4 bases and J 6 bases; bases outside gene matches: 11. Looked up from germline, CDR1 is LGHNA and CDR2 is YSLEER. The CDR3 runs to 16 residues. The CDR3 here is CASSPWTSARADTQYF. CDR3 in DNA: TGCGCCAGCAGCCCCTGGACTAGCGCCCGCGCTGATACGCAGTATTTT.

As regards this clone: A junction end diverges from the germline sequence, so it may reflect a read error. V usage is TRBV19 and J usage is TRBJ1-2; D is possibly TRBD1 (5 bases). Per the germline V gene, CDR1 is LNHDA and CDR2 is SQIVND (reference sequence). This CDR3 is 17 amino acids long. The CDR3 reads CASSTEGAQYGAYGYTF. The CDR3 region has the DNA TGTGCCAGTAGTACGGAAGGAGCACAATACGGGGCGTATGGCTACACATTC.

This clone was seen ten or more times. The CDR3 sequence is CSAPPNGQNEQYF. CDR3 nucleotide sequence: TGCAGTGCCCCCCCCAACGGACAGAACGAGCAGTACTTC. The V call is TRBV20-1, the J call TRBJ2-7; D perhaps matches TRBD1 (6 bases). The germline V gene encodes CDR1 DFQATT and CDR2 SNEGSKA (reference sequence). The CDR3 sequence is 13 residues long. V lost 6 bases and J 5 bases, leaving 17 bases between the germline ends.